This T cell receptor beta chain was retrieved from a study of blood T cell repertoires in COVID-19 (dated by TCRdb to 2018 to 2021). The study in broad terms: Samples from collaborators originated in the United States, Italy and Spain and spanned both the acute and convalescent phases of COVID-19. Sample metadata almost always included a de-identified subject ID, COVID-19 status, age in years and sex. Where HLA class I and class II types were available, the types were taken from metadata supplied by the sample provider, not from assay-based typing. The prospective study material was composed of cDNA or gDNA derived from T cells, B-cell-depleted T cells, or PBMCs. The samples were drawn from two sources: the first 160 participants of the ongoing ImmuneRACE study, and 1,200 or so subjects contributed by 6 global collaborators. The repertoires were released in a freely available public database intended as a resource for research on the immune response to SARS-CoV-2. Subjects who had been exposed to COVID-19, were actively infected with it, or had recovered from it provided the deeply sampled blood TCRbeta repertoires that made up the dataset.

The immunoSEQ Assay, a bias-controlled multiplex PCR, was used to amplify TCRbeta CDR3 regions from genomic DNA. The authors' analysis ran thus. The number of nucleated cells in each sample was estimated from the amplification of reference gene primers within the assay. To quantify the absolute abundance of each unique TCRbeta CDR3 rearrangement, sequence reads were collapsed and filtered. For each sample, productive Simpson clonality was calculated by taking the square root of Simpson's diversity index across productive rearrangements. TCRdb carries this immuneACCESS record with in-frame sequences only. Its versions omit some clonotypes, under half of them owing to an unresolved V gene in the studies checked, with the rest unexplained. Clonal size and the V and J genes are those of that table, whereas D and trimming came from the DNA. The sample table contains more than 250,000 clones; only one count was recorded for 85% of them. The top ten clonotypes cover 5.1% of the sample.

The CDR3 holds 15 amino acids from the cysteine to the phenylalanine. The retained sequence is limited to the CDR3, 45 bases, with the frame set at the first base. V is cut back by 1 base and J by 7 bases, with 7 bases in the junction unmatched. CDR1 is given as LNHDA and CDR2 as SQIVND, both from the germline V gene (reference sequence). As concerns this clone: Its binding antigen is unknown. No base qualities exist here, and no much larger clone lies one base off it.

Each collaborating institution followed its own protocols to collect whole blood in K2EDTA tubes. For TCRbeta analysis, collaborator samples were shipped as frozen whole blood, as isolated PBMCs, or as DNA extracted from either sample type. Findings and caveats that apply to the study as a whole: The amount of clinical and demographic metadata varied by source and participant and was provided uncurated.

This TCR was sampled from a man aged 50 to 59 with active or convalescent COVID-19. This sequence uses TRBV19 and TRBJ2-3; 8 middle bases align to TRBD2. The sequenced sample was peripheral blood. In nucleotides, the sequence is TGTGCCAGTAGTATAGTCCGGGAGGGCCGGAATACGCAGTATTTT. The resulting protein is CASSIVREGRNTQYF.